The present TCR beta chain was sequenced within a study of T cell clones after liver transplantation. General study results and limits: In two subjects, few donor cells limited the measurable donor-reactive repertoire.

Comments on this clone: Its antigen is not identified.

Some clones are missing from TCRdb's copy, which holds only in-frame ones; the method was immunoSEQ multiplex PCR. The sample yields over 45,000 clones, more than 65% seen once. The material was CD4+ T cells from blood, obtained 54 months after liver transplant. This clonotype was sampled from a human patient who received a liver transplant. A subset of T cells may come from the graft donor.

In DNA form, the CDR3 reads TGTGCCAGCAGCGCTCTAGAACCTTCAACAGATACGCAGTATTTT. Protein: CASSALEPSTDTQYF. The J gene is TRBJ2-3, the V gene TRBV9; D is undetermined. Germline V lookup: CDR1 SGDLS, CDR2 YYNGEE. The CDR3 consists of 15 residues. The ends were cut back, 3 bases at V and 3 bases at J, with 14 bases in the middle.